This TCR beta chain was found in a study of T cells in Graves' hyperthyroidism and ophthalmopathy (dated by TCRdb to between 2017 and 2020). Context from the whole study: Peripheral blood was collected at initial diagnosis, before any treatment. In several Graves' hyperthyroidism patients, the study also compared T-cell repertoires from thyroid tissue with T-cell repertoires from blood. After blood sampling, hyperthyroidism patients were treated with methimazole at a starting dose of 30 mg daily, and ophthalmopathy patients were treated with high-dose intravenous methylprednisolone. The paper describes TCR Vbeta CDR3 sequencing of fewer than 150 peripheral blood samples, made up of under 50 ophthalmopathy patients, over 70 hyperthyroidism patients and roughly 17 progressor patients. Whether ophthalmopathy could be predicted prospectively was tested in an independent validation cohort made up of about 20 hyperthyroidism patients plus 17 patients who later progressed to ophthalmopathy. TCR V-J signatures able to tell the groups apart were searched for in a discovery cohort of 100 patients, of whom roughly 42 had Graves' ophthalmopathy and about 60 had stable Graves' hyperthyroidism. The roughly 99 discovery patients were divided at random into training and test sets in a 7:3 ratio.

Here is what the overall study found, with its caveats: Most expanded thyroid clonotypes (frequency above 0.001) were also detected in blood, suggesting blood repertoires may reflect thyroid immune responses. A model built on a 13 V-J signature distinguished ophthalmopathy from stable hyperthyroidism, reaching about 88% sensitivity and about 81% specificity in cross-validation and 80%/75% in testing. Sample size was not statistically predetermined, and investigators were not blinded to group allocation. During validation, the model predicted progression to ophthalmopathy a median of approximately six months ahead of onset, with just under 71% sensitivity and around 72% specificity.

Ophthalmopathy patients had moderately to severely active disease, with a Clinical Activity Score of 3 or more, a NOSPECS grade of 4 or more, and a disease duration of less than 3 months. Any patient with an uncontrolled infection, another autoimmune disease, pregnancy or lactation was excluded. Diagnoses relied on clinical symptoms, serum thyroxine and TRAb, thyroid ultrasound and orbital computed tomography. Ficoll-Paque density gradient centrifugation was used to isolate PBMCs from approximately 10 ml of fresh peripheral blood. Trizol reagent was used to extract total RNA, and RNA quality was then checked on an Agilent 2100 Bioanalyzer. The germline ends are 16 bases apart after V is trimmed by 4 bases and J by 6 bases. Taken from the germline V gene (reference sequence), the CDR1 and CDR2 loops are SGHNT and YYREEE. From the cysteine up to the phenylalanine, the CDR3 has a length of 14 residues. The read is trimmed to its CDR3 DNA, 42 bases read in frame from base 1.

The TCR beta CDR3 regions were amplified from the RNA transcripts. For the first round of RT-PCR on the TCR CDR3, the HTBI primer set was used together with the Qiagen OneStep RT-PCR kit. The libraries were constructed in a second round of multiplex PCR and then size-selected and purified. The libraries were sequenced on an Illumina HiSeq2000 using paired-end 100 bp reads. In the source study's methods: SOAPnuke was used to process the raw data, with reads discarded if the reads contained adapters or uncalled bases, had a mean Phred below 15, or lacked an exact constant-primer or identifier match. High-quality paired reads were merged with COPE v1.2.5, and unique nucleotide sequences were defined as clonotypes. Clonotypes were aligned to IMGT TRBV, TRBD and TRBJ reference segments using MiTCR v1.1. The analysis included only V-J combinations with a frequency above 0.0001, which together covered 99% to 99.2% of the repertoires. A TCS score was defined as the ratio between F50 (clonal expansion) and ExV (chaos), using BLOSUM62-based TCRdist between CDR3 peptides within each V-J. Welch's t-statistics and random forest reduced roughly 500 V-J features to roughly 13, which were used in a naive Bayes classifier (R e1071). TCRdb reprocessed the public reads (quality trimming at Q25 with fastp, clone calling with MiXCR) and kept in-frame beta chains. Rows with one shared CDR3 protein collapse into an entry with the most common genes and DNA. The V and J calls were determined by TCRdb, not by the authors. This sample comprises over 350,000 distinct CDR3 sequences, roughly 20% of them detected only once. Over 35% of the sample is taken by the ten largest.

In regard to this clonotype: The antigen it binds to is not known. Per-base qualities were not stored, and no clone one base away is much larger.

The sequenced sample was blood. This clonotype was sampled from a man between 18 and 29 years old with Graves' ophthalmopathy. The chain couples TRBV5-4 to TRBJ1-2; possibly the D gene is TRBD1, per 6 matching bases. The CDR3 loop reads CASSPNSQGDGYTF. The nucleotide sequence is TGTGCCAGCAGCCCGAATTCACAGGGAGATGGCTACACCTTC.